These T cell receptor beta chains were read from a single sample in a study of lung T cells in sarcoidosis with Löfgren's syndrome. One entry per CDR3 protein, called by TCRdb with MiXCR from the reads. The table has some 19,000 distinct CDR3 sequences, roughly a fifth seen once; the top ten hold about 0.71%. Sample: CD4+ T cells from bronchoalveolar lavage. The receptors shown here come from a human donor with sarcoidosis (Löfgren's syndrome or another form), or a control subject (not recorded which). Each CDR3 is given with its conserved first and last residue. The D gene is left open where the match is weak.

>.|14|TRBV20-1
CSAGWTAYNSPLHF
>.|12|TRBV29-1
CSQVMGGDTQYF
>.|15|TRBV18
CASSPPRMVNTEAFF
>TRBD2|12|TRBV20-1
CSARLAGGLQYF
>.|14|TRBV7-8
CASSLDGSAQPQHF
>.|14|TRBV4-3
CASSFATSTDTQYF
>.|14|TRBV11-2
CASSLDFSSGELFF
>TRBD2|13|TRBV4-3
CASSQARGGVLYF
>.|15|TRBV10-3
CAISPGRADPNEQYF
>TRBD2|16|TRBV20-1
CSARDASGNKQETQHF
>.|18|TRBV19
CASSRFANRVFSNQPQHF
>.|16|TRBV30
CAWSPGRAEIYNEQFF
>TRBD1|15|TRBV18
CASSPQGAVFSEAFF
>.|16|TRBV6-2/TRBV6-3
CASSYSTAREDYGYTF
>.|16|TRBV6-1
CASSEARGIMSTEAFF
>TRBD1|12|TRBV7-9
CASSFFGTEAFF
>.|15|TRBV15
CATSYSTGLGNTIYF
>.|15|TRBV19
CASSTHLGTGNTIYF
>TRBD2|15|TRBV6-2/TRBV6-3
CASSLLAGGGNEQFF
>.|13|TRBV19
CASSIGASYEQYF
>.|18|TRBV20-1
CSARGSGILANYGNTIYF
>.|12|TRBV3-1
CASSPLHYGYTF
>.|13|TRBV18
CASSPQQNQPQRF
>TRBD1|14|TRBV24-1
CATSGDREGTEAFF
>TRBD1|14|TRBV10-3
CAISGQGGTDTQYF
>.|14|TRBV19
CASSIDRGGYEQYF
>TRBD1|16|TRBV18
CASSPTGTDSNQPQHF
>.|17|TRBV28
CASGYRIGGKTLYEQYF
>.|14|TRBV6-6
CASSYSGSNQPQHF
>.|15|TRBV3-1
CASSQAGTQGYEQYF
>TRBD1|17|TRBV4-2
CASSQVRDRDDTGELFF
>TRBD1|17|TRBV27
CASSLIIRQGGDSPLHF
>TRBD2|17|TRBV5-4
CASSFAPTILAGGEQYF
>TRBD1|19|TRBV4-3
CASSQDLNPQGVFGNTIYF
>.|14|TRBV4-2
CASSQYGEDYGYTF
>.|11|TRBV28
CASGASYGYTF
>.|13|TRBV6-1
CASRKGGTYEQYF
>TRBD2|19|TRBV12-3/TRBV12-4
CASSLRGLAARGSYNEQFF
>.|13|TRBV4-2
CASSQERNYGYTF
>.|12|TRBV28
CASMRGGYEQYF
>.|13|TRBV20-1
CSAREGGNTEAFF
>.|14|TRBV9
CASSVGADDNEQFF
>.|15|TRBV12-3/TRBV12-4
CASSLLTGVRNEHFF
>TRBD2|18|TRBV18
CASSPKSLGTRVNYEQYF
>.|15|TRBV5-1
CASSFGGSPNTEAFF
>.|13|TRBV28
CASSIQEATEAFF
>.|14|TRBV5-4
CASRRDLTPDTQYF
>TRBD1|14|TRBV5-4
CASSTDRGRGPQHF
>.|15|TRBV7-9
CASSLKRARYTEAFF
>.|12|TRBV18
CASSNDRQPQHF
>TRBD2|16|TRBV20-1
CSARDPQRELHNEQFF
>.|14|TRBV6-2/TRBV6-3
CASSYSGLYQPQHF
>TRBD2|16|TRBV20-1
CSAREVGGSSYNEQFF
>TRBD2|13|TRBV20-1
CSATGGGTGELFF
>TRBD1|14|TRBV11-3
CASSPGQGGGELFF
>TRBD1|17|TRBV24-1
CATSDRVGGTGGQPQHF
>TRBD1|13|TRBV29-1
CSAWDRVGQPQHF
>.|14|TRBV6-1
CASNVGGITDTQYF